Each of the 4 T cell receptor beta chains below was sequenced from the same sample in a study of TIL therapy for anti-PD-1-resistant metastatic lung cancer. Indicated time point: pre-treatment sample, taken before nivolumab and TIL therapy. Sequencing used immunoSEQ v3. The repertoire was sequenced with immunoSEQ multiplex PCR; TCRdb's copy has only in-frame clones and lacks some. The sample has some 50,000 clones; 79% are singletons. Sequenced here: blood, sampled at baseline. These receptors came from a man aged 70 or older with non-small cell lung cancer.

J is TRBJ1-1 and V is TRBV6-7; D is ambiguous. TRBV6-7 is placed among ORFs of uncertain function. The CDR3 extends over 13 amino acids. Trimming cost V 6 bases and J 3 bases, with 11 bases left between them. Here the CDR3 DNA reads TGTGCCAGCAGGTTTCGAGACGACACTGAAGCTTTCTTT. Translated: CASRFRDDTEAFF.

The chain joins TRBV4-1 to TRBJ2-1; D is unresolved. The CDR3 has 17 amino acids. Trimming took 1 base from V and 0 from J, leaving 13 bases between them. Germline values: CDR1 MGHRA, CDR2 YSYEKL. CDR3 sequence reads: CASSQVMTKSSYNEQFF. The CDR3 DNA sequence: TGCGCCAGCAGCCAAGTTATGACCAAAAGCTCCTACAATGAGCAGTTCTTC.

The chain joins TRBV6-1 to TRBJ2-3; unclear D gene. The V end was cut by 4 bases, the J end by 2 bases, with 16 bases between. The germline V gene encodes CDR1 MNHNS and CDR2 SASEGT. The CDR3 is 16 amino acids. In DNA, the CDR3 is TGTGCCAGCAGTGTTGACCCCAGAAGATTCACAGATACGCAGTATTTT. This codes for CASSVDPRRFTDTQYF.

The genes are TRBV6-5 and TRBJ1-1, with a tentative D call TRBD1 (5 bases). The V end lost 2 bases, the J end lost 0 bases, and 7 bases lay between the germline ends. CDR3 length equals 14 residues. The germline V gene has CDR1 MNHEY and CDR2 SVGAGI. CDR3 nucleotides: TGTGCCAGCAGTTACCTGGGGGTGAACACTGAAGCTTTCTTT. It is translated as CASSYLGVNTEAFF.